This entry describes one T cell receptor beta chain. Its antigen is currently unknown. The germline gives CDR1 LGHNA, CDR2 YSLEER. The germline V and J ends were trimmed by 2 bases and 0 bases, with 10 bases remaining between them. The CDR3 is made up of 16 amino acids. The sample belongs to a study of cytomegalovirus exposure and HLA in healthy donors. Turning to the study itself: Around 87 million unique TCRs, all from HLA-typed donors, were included in an early release of the data. General study points: With DRB1 most and HLA-C fewest, TCR association rates differed between HLA loci in a later analysis. Earlier findings revealed that most TCR beta V segments proved productive either about 87% or about 30% of the time.

Each donor was nominally healthy when sampled (though unrecorded immune exposures were likely). The PCR made use of 60 Vbeta and 13 Jbeta primers. TCRdb's table, derived via immunoSEQ multiplex PCR, lists solely in-frame clones and lacks some. The sample has under 130,000 clones, approximately 70% seen once. This chain connects TRBV4-3 to TRBJ1-4; D gene unclear. The TCR was taken from a man between 40 and 49 years old in good health and CMV-seropositive. Specimen: PBMCs. The CDR3 DNA is TGCGCCAGCAGCCAACCGGGAGGTGCAACTAATGAAAAACTGTTTTTT. This gives the protein CASSQPGGATNEKLFF.